The T cell receptor (beta chain) under discussion was sequenced for a study of cytomegalovirus exposure and HLA in healthy donors. Only one count was recorded for this clone. The antigen remains unidentified. TCRdb's table, derived via immunoSEQ multiplex PCR, lists solely in-frame clones and lacks some. The table shows roughly 75,000 clones, with around 81% occurring only once. Study-wide findings and caveats: It was reported that the classifier diagnosed cytomegalovirus status with high specificity and sensitivity in both the original and validation cohorts.

The sample consisted of PBMCs. The source of this sequence is a young man in good health and CMV-seronegative.

The CDR3 DNA reads as TGCGCCAGCAGCGGAGCCCTGTTGACAGGGGGCGCGGATACGCAGTATTTT. Translating gives CASSGALLTGGADTQYF. V and J are TRBV5-1 and TRBJ2-3; TRBD1 agrees at 10 bases. Trimming took 4 bases from V and 6 from J; bases not matched to a gene: 14. CDR1 and CDR2 (germline): SGHRS, YFSETQ. The CDR3 covers 17 residues.